These 9 T cell receptor beta chains were all obtained from the same sample, sequenced in a study of cytomegalovirus exposure and HLA in healthy donors. This PCR relied on a set of 60 Vbeta primers and 13 Jbeta primers. Sequenced by immunoSEQ multiplex PCR; TCRdb stores in-frame clones only, minus some. The sample comprises more than 95,000 clones, about 80% of which are singletons, and approximately 3.9% rests with the top ten. Sequencing was performed on PBMCs. The origin of the receptors is a man in his forties or fifties in good health and CMV-seronegative.

The J gene is TRBJ2-7, the V gene TRBV5-6; 10 bases match TRBD1. CDR1 and CDR2 from the germline V gene are SGHDT and YYEEEE. Trimming cost V 3 bases and J 2 bases; bases outside gene matches: 5. CDR3 length: 15 residues. CDR3 coding DNA: TGTGCCAGCAGCTCTACCGGGACAGGGGCCTACGAGCAGTACTTC. Its translation is CASSSTGTGAYEQYF.

In its sample, this clone was seen a few times. The chain links TRBV9 to TRBJ2-7; 9 bases are a match to TRBD2. The J segment lost 4 bases and the V segment lost 0 bases, leaving 5 bases of the junction unmatched. Germline CDR1 and CDR2: SGDLS and YYNGEE. This CDR3 contains 15 residues. This CDR3 is CASSVDSGGQYEQYF. The CDR3, as DNA: TGTGCCAGCAGCGTAGACAGCGGGGGGCAATACGAGCAGTACTTC.

The gene calls are TRBV7-2 and TRBJ2-4, with D perhaps TRBD1 (6 bases). Germline V gene data show CDR1 as SGHTA and CDR2 as FQGNSA. The CDR3 runs to 15 residues. The V end was cut by 2 bases, the J end by 8 bases, with 16 bases between. Here the CDR3 reads CASSLWGSAGDIQYF. DNA for the CDR3: TGTGCCAGCAGCTTATGGGGCTCTGCAGGGGACATTCAGTACTTC.

The chain carries TRBV6-6 and TRBJ2-3, with TRBD2 matching over 11 bases. The germline CDR1 and CDR2 sequences are MNHNY and SVGAGI (reference sequence). Germline trimming cut 2 bases from V and 4 bases from J; bases unmatched to any gene: 2. The CDR3 consists of 15 residues. CDR3 protein: CASSYVAGGADTQYF. The CDR3 region has the DNA TGTGCCAGCAGTTACGTAGCGGGGGGGGCAGATACGCAGTATTTT.

V and J are TRBV10-1 and TRBJ2-5, with TRBD1 identical over 7 bases. The V segment lost 6 bases and the J segment 1 base; nucleotides outside the gene matches: 5. This CDR3 contains 14 residues. Germline V gene data show CDR1 as WNHNN and CDR2 as SYGVQD (reference sequence). CDR3 residues: CASRRTGSQETQYF. In nucleotides, the CDR3 is TGCGCCAGCAGGAGGACAGGATCCCAAGAGACCCAGTACTTC.

The chain joins TRBV6-5 to TRBJ1-5, with D hard to call. The germline gives CDR1 MNHEY, CDR2 SVGAGI. Trimming cost V 6 bases and J 12 bases, with 21 bases left between them. This CDR3 spans 14 amino acids. The CDR3 DNA follows: TGTGCCAGCAGCCTTCGAGGCGGGCCTTCGAGCCAGCATTTT. Amino acids: CASSLRGGPSSQHF.

The chain uses TRBV27 and TRBJ1-4; 7 bases line up with TRBD1. V was clipped by 6 bases and J by 5 bases; unmatched bases: 9. The CDR3 length is 15 residues. In germline, CDR1 is MNHEY, CDR2 SMNVEV (reference sequence). The CDR3: CASRTGTVKNEKLFF. In DNA form, the CDR3 reads TGTGCCAGCAGAACGGGGACAGTTAAAAATGAAAAACTGTTTTTT.

The chain has TRBV7-8 and TRBJ1-1; 7 bases fit TRBD1. Germline loops: CDR1 SGHVS, CDR2 FQNEAQ. CDR3 length: 17 residues. The V gene end was trimmed by 5 bases and the J gene end by 2 bases; junction bases not matched to a gene: 14. CDR3 sequence: CASSQGQARITNTEAFF. CDR3 nucleotides: TGTGCCAGCAGCCAAGGACAGGCTAGAATAACTAACACTGAAGCTTTCTTT.

This clone was seen a few times. The chain combines TRBV11-2 with TRBJ2-7, with TRBD1 identical over 9 bases. Germline trimming cut 5 bases from V and 3 bases from J; bases unmatched to any gene: 5. The CDR3 spans 14 residues. CDR1 and CDR2 from the germline V gene are SGHAT and FQNNGV. As DNA, the CDR3 is TGTGCCAGCAGCACCGGGACAGGGAGCTACGAGCAGTACTTC. Protein sequence: CASSTGTGSYEQYF.